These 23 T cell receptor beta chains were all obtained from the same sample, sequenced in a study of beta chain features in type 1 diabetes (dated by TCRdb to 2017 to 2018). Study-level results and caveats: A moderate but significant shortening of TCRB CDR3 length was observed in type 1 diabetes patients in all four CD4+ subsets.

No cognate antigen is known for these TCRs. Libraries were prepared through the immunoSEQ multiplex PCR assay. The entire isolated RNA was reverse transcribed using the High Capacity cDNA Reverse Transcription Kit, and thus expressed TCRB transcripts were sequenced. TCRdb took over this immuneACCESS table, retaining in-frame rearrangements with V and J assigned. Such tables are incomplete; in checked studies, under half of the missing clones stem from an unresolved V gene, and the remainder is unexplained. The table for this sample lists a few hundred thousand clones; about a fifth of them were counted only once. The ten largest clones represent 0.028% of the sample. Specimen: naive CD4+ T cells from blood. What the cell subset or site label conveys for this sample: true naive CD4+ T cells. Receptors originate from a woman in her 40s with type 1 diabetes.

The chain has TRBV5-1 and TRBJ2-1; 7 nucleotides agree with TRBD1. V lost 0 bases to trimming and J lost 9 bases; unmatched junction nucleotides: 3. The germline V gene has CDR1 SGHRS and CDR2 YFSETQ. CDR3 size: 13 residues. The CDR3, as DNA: TGCGCCAGCAGCTTGGCTGAGGGGGCTGAGCAGTTCTTC. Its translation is CASSLAEGAEQFF.

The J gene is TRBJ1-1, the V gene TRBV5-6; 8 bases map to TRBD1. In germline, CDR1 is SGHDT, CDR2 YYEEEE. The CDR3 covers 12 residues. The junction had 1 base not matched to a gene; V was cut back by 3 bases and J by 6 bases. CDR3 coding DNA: TGTGCCAGCAGCTCGACAGGGGCTGAAGCTTTCTTT. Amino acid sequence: CASSSTGAEAFF.

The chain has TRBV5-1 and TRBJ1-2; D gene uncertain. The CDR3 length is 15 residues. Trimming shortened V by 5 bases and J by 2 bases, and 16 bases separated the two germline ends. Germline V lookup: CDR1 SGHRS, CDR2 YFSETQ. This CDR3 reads CASRSDIFPNYGYTF. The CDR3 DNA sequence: TGCGCCAGCAGATCCGACATTTTCCCAAACTATGGCTACACCTTC.

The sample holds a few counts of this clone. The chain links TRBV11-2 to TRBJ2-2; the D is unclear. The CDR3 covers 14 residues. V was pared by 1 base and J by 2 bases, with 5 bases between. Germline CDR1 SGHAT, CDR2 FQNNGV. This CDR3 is CASSLGGNTGELFF. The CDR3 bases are TGTGCCAGCAGCTTAGGAGGAAACACCGGGGAGCTGTTTTTT.

For the CDR3, the DNA is TGCGCCAGCAGCTTGTCAAACAATGAGCAGTTCTTC. Its translation is CASSLSNNEQFF. The chain employs TRBV5-1 and TRBJ2-1; D is undetermined. V lost 1 base, J lost 5 bases, and 4 bases lay in between. CDR1 and CDR2 (germline): SGHRS, YFSETQ. CDR3 length equals 12 residues.

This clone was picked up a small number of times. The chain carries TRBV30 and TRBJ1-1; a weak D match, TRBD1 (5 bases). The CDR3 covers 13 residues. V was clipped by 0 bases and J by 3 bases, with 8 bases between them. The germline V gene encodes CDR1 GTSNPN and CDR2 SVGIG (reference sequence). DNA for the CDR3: TGTGCCTGGAGTGTAGCCAGGGACACTGAAGCTTTCTTT. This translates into CAWSVARDTEAFF.

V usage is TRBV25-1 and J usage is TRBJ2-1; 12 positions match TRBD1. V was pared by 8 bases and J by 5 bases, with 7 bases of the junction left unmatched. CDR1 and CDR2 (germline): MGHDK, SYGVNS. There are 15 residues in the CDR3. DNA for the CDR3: TGTGCCAGCGATCGGGGACAGGGGGCTCACAATGAGCAGTTCTTC. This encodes CASDRGQGAHNEQFF.

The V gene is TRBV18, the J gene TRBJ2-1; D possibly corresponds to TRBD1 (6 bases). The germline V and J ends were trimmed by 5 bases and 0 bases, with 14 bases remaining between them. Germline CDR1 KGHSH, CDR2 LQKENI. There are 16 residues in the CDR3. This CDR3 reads CASSSPAGDSYNEQFF. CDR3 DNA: TGTGCCAGCTCATCCCCAGCAGGGGACTCCTACAATGAGCAGTTCTTC.

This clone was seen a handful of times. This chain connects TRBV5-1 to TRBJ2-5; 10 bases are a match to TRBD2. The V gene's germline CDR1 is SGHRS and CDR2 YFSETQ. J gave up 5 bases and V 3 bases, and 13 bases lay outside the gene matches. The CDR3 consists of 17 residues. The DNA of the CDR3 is TGCGCCAGCAGCTCAACCCGTGGACTAGCGGATTCGGAGACCCAGTACTTC. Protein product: CASSSTRGLADSETQYF.

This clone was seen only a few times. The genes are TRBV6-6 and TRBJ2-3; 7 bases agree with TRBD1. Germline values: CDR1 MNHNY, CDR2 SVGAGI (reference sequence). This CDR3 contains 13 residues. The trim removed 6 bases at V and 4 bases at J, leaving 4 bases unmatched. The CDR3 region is CASSRTGPDTQYF. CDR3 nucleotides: TGTGCCAGCAGCCGGACAGGTCCAGATACGCAGTATTTT.

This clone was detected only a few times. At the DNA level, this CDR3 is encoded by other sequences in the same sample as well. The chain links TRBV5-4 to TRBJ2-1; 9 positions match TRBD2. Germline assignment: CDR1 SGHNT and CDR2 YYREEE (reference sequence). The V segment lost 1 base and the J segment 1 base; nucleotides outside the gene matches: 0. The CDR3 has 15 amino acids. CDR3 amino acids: CASSLTSGSYNEQFF. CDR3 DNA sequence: TGTGCCAGCAGCTTGACTAGCGGGTCCTACAATGAGCAGTTCTTC.

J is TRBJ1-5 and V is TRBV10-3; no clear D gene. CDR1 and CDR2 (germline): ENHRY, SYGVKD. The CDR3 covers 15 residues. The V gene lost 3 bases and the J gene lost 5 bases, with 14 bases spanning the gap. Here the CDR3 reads CAISDSGVFDQPQHF. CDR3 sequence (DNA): TGTGCCATCAGTGATTCGGGAGTTTTTGATCAGCCCCAGCATTTT.

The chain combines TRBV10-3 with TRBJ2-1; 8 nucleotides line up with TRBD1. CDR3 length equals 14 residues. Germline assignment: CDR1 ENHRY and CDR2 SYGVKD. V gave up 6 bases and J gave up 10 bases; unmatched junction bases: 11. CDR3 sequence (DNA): TGTGCCATCAGGGAGGCGACAGGGGCAGAGGAGCAGTTCTTC. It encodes CAIREATGAEEQFF.

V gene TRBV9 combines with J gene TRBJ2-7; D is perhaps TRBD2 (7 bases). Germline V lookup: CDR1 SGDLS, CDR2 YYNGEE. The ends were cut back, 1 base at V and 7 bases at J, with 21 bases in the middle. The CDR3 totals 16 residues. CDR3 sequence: CASSVTVGGGRDEQYF. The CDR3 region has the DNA TGTGCCAGCAGCGTAACTGTCGGCGGGGGCCGGGATGAGCAGTACTTC.

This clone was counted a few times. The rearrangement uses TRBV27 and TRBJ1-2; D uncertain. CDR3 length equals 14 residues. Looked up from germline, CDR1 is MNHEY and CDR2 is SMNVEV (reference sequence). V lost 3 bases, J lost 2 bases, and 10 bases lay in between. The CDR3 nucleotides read TGTGCCAGCAGTTTGACGACAAGGAACTATGGCTACACCTTC. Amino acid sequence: CASSLTTRNYGYTF.

DNA of the CDR3: TGTGCCAGCAGTTTACCCGGGAGGAGCTCCTACGAGCAGTACTTC. Translating gives CASSLPGRSSYEQYF. The rearrangement joins TRBV28 to TRBJ2-7; 7 nucleotides line up with TRBD2. V lost 2 bases to trimming and J lost 0 bases; unmatched junction nucleotides: 4. This CDR3 is built from 15 residues. Germline CDR1 and CDR2: MDHEN and SYDVKM.

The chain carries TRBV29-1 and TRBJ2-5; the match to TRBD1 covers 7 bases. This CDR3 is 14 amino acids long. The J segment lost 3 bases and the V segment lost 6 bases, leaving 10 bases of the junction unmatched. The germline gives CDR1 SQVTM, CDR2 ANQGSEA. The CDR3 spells CSVALGTVEETQYF. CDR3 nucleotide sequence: TGCAGCGTGGCCCTGGGGACAGTGGAAGAGACCCAGTACTTC.

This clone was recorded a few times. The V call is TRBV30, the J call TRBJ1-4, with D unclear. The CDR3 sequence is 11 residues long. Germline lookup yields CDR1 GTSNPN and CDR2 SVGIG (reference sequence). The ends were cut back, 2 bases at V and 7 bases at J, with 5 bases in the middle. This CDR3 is CAWSRREKLFF. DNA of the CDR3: TGTGCCTGGAGTCGTCGTGAAAAACTGTTTTTT.

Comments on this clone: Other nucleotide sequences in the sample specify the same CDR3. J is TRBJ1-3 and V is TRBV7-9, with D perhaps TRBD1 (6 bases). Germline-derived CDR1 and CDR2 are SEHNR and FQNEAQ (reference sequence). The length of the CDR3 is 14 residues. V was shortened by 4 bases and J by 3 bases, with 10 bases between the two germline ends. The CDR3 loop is CASSSQGFGNTIYF. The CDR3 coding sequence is TGTGCCAGCAGCTCACAGGGATTTGGAAACACCATATATTTT.

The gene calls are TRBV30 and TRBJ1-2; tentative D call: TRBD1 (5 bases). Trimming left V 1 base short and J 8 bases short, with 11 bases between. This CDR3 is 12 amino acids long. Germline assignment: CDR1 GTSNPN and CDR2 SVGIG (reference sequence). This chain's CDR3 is CAWSAQGGGYTF. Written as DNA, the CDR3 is TGTGCCTGGAGTGCCCAGGGAGGAGGCTACACCTTC. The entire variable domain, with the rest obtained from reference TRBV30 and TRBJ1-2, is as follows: SQTIHQWPATLVQPVGSPLSLECTVEGTSNPNLYWYRQAAGRGLQLLFYSVGIGQISSEVPQNLSASRPQDRQFILSSKKLLLSDSGFYLCAWSAQGGGYTFGSGTRLTVV.

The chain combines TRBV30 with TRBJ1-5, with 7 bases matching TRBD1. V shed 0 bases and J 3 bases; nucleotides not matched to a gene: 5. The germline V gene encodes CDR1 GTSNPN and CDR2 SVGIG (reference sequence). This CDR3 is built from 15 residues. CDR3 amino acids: CAWSVQGQFNQPQHF. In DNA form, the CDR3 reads TGTGCCTGGAGTGTACAGGGACAGTTCAATCAGCCCCAGCATTTT.

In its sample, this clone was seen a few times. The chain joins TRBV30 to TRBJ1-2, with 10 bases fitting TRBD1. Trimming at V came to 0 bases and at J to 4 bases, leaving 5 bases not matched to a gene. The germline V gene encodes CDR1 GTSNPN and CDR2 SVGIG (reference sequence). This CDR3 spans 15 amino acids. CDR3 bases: TGTGCCTGGAGTGTATGGGACAGGGGAAGCTATGGCTACACCTTC. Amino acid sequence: CAWSVWDRGSYGYTF.

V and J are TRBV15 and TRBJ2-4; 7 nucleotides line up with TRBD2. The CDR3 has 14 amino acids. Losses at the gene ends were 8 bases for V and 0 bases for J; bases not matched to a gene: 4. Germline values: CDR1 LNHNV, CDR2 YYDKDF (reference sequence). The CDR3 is CATGEGLAKNIQYF. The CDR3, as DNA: TGTGCCACCGGGGAGGGATTAGCCAAAAACATTCAGTACTTC. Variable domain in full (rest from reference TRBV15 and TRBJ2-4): DAMVIQNPRYQVTQFGKPVTLSCSQTLNHNVMYWYQQKSSQAPKLLFHYYDKDFNNEADTPDNFQSRRPNTSFCFLDIRSPGLGDTAMYLCATGEGLAKNIQYFGAGTRLSVL.